The 31 T cell receptor beta chains below all came from one sample that was sequenced in a study of CD8 T cells in ankylosing spondylitis. Using its own MiXCR run on the 5' RACE reads, TCRdb lists one record per CDR3 protein. Among roughly 230,000 distinct CDR3 sequences listed, more than 9% were seen once. Specimen: blood, either unsorted or a sorted T cell fraction (not recorded which). The receptors were sampled from a male donor with ankylosing spondylitis or in good health (not recorded which).

CDR3 sequence reads: CASRVGSRDTQYF. CDR3 coding DNA: TGTGCCAGCAGGGTCGGCTCAAGGGATACGCAGTATTTT. This rearrangement joins TRBV6-1 to TRBJ2-3; D gene uncertain. Germline loops: CDR1 MNHNS, CDR2 SASEGT. The germline V and J ends were trimmed by 6 bases and 6 bases, with 13 bases remaining between them. CDR3 size: 13 residues.

The chain joins TRBV6-4 to TRBJ2-2, with 13 bases identical to TRBD2. V gave up 8 bases and J gave up 3 bases; unmatched junction bases: 0. The CDR3 length is 14 residues. Germline V gene data show CDR1 as MRHNA and CDR2 as SNTAGT. The CDR3 here is CASGTSGDTGELFF. The CDR3, as DNA: TGTGCCAGCGGGACTAGCGGGGACACCGGGGAGCTGTTTTTT.

This clonotype was recorded at least ten times. The chain couples TRBV4-2 to TRBJ1-5; tentatively, D is TRBD1 (6 bases). Germline CDR1 reads LGHNA; CDR2 reads YNFKEQ. This CDR3 is 16 amino acids long. Trimming took 4 bases from V and 2 from J, leaving 15 bases between them. The CDR3, as DNA: TGTGCCAGCAGCCCAGGGGAAGGGAGAGGCAATCAGCCCCAGCATTTT. Its protein is CASSPGEGRGNQPQHF.

This clonotype was seen at least ten times. The chain couples TRBV3-1 to TRBJ2-7; TRBD2 matches at 7 bases. CDR3 length equals 15 residues. After removal of 0 bases from V and 6 bases from J, the junction contained 8 bases not matched to a gene. Germline-derived CDR1 and CDR2 are LGHDT and YNNKEL (reference sequence). The DNA for the CDR3 is TGTGCCAGCAGCCAAGATCGTCCTCGGGGGGTCGAGCAGTACTTC. Amino acids: CASSQDRPRGVEQYF.

This clonotype has ten or more counts. The V and J genes are TRBV12-3 or TRBV12-4 and TRBJ2-3, with 8 bases matching TRBD1. The CDR3 consists of 13 residues. Trimming removed 1 base from V and 7 bases from J; junction bases left unmatched: 1. The CDR3 DNA follows: TGTGCCAGCAGTTTAGGGACAGGGCATACGCAGTATTTT. This encodes CASSLGTGHTQYF.

The chain combines TRBV4-2 with TRBJ2-7; 9 bases agree with TRBD1. This CDR3 spans 13 amino acids. The junction had 5 bases not matched to a gene; V was cut back by 6 bases and J by 5 bases. The V gene's germline CDR1 is LGHNA and CDR2 YNFKEQ. The CDR3 DNA follows: TGTGCCAGCAGTACAGGGGGCCGGGACGAGCAGTACTTC. Its protein product is CASSTGGRDEQYF.

This clonotype was counted a few times. This chain uses TRBV6-1 with TRBJ1-1, with TRBD1 identical over 8 bases. This CDR3 is built from 15 residues. CDR1 and CDR2 (germline): MNHNS, SASEGT. The J segment lost 4 bases and the V segment lost 1 base, leaving 5 bases of the junction unmatched. CDR3 in DNA: TGTGCCAGCAGTGAAGGACCACAGGGGGTCACTGAAGCTTTCTTT. Its protein is CASSEGPQGVTEAFF.

This clonotype was counted ten times or more. The chain has TRBV3-1 and TRBJ2-3; D unresolved. Germline V gives CDR1 LGHDT, CDR2 YNNKEL (reference sequence). The CDR3 extends over 17 amino acids. V lost 1 base and J lost 5, with 19 bases in between. CDR3 amino acids: CASSQAAVAPERDTQYF. In DNA, the CDR3 is TGTGCCAGCAGCCAAGCTGCGGTCGCCCCCGAACGAGATACGCAGTATTTT.

This clonotype was counted at least ten times. The chain is built from TRBV11-2 and TRBJ2-2, with D hard to call. The CDR3 is 13 residues long. Germline-derived CDR1 and CDR2 are SGHAT and FQNNGV. V was pared by 5 bases and J by 4 bases, with 8 bases between. The CDR3 here is CASSRWSTGELFF. In nucleotides, the CDR3 is TGTGCCAGCAGCCGATGGTCCACCGGGGAGCTGTTTTTT.

This clonotype was counted at least ten times. V usage is TRBV15 and J usage is TRBJ2-7, with D perhaps TRBD1 (5 bases). V shed 0 bases and J shed 4 bases, with 19 bases lying between them. From germline, CDR1 is LNHNV and CDR2 YYDKDF (reference sequence). CDR3 length: 17 amino acids. The CDR3, as DNA: TGTGCCACCAGCAGAGATCTTGGGGCCAATCTCTTTTACGAGCAGTACTTC. This encodes CATSRDLGANLFYEQYF.

The table lists this clonotype with many counts. The rearrangement uses TRBV29-1 and TRBJ2-1; maybe TRBD1 (5 bases). Between the trimmed V and J ends, which lost 5 bases and 1 base, there was a span of 9 bases. Germline V gene sequence: CDR1 SQVTM, CDR2 ANQGSEA. The CDR3 is 13 residues long. The CDR3 nucleotides are TGCAGCGTTTACAGGTCTTCCTACAATGAGCAGTTCTTC. Translating it yields CSVYRSSYNEQFF.

This clonotype was observed at least ten times. This chain links TRBV3-1 with TRBJ2-5, with 13 nucleotides matching TRBD2. The CDR3 sequence is 15 residues long. With V trimmed by 3 bases and J by 5 bases, 3 bases remained unmatched. Per germline, CDR1 LGHDT and CDR2 YNNKEL (reference sequence). The CDR3 DNA reads as TGTGCCAGCAGCCACGGGACTAGCGGGGAGGAGACCCAGTACTTC. This sequence encodes CASSHGTSGEETQYF.

This clonotype was seen repeatedly, ten times or more. The V gene is TRBV20-1, the J gene TRBJ2-1, with 14 bases aligning to TRBD2. Per the germline V gene, CDR1 is DFQATT and CDR2 is SNEGSKA (reference sequence). There are 13 residues in the CDR3. The V segment lost 6 bases and the J segment 9 bases; nucleotides outside the gene matches: 4. As DNA, the CDR3 is TGCAGTGCCGGGACTAGCGGGAGAGTTGAGCAGTTCTTC. Its protein is CSAGTSGRVEQFF.

This clonotype was observed a handful of times. The rearrangement uses TRBV5-1 and TRBJ2-3, with a weak D call TRBD2 (7 bases). V was clipped by 4 bases and J by 0 bases, with 15 bases between them. The CDR3 spans 16 residues. Germline V gives CDR1 SGHRS, CDR2 YFSETQ. For the CDR3, the DNA is TGCGCCAGCAGCATCGGGGGGCGGACTAGCACAGATACGCAGTATTTT. It translates to CASSIGGRTSTDTQYF.

The chain employs TRBV4-2 and TRBJ2-1; possible D gene TRBD1, 6 bases. V gave up 3 bases and J gave up 6 bases, with 18 bases separating them. The CDR3 spans 16 residues. Germline assignment: CDR1 LGHNA and CDR2 YNFKEQ. The chain's CDR3 is CASSQPTGLASNEQFF. The CDR3 DNA reads TGTGCCAGCAGCCAGCCGACAGGCCTAGCTTCCAATGAGCAGTTCTTC.

This clonotype was seen many times. CDR3 amino acids: CSAPDMYVNTEAFF. CDR3 bases: TGCAGTGCTCCCGACATGTACGTGAACACTGAAGCTTTCTTT. The chain links TRBV20-1 to TRBJ1-1; D unresolved. The V and J ends lost 5 bases and 0 bases respectively, with 13 bases between them. This CDR3 has 14 amino acids. The germline gives CDR1 DFQATT, CDR2 SNEGSKA (reference sequence).

In its sample, this clonotype was seen a few times. This chain joins TRBV20-1 and TRBJ2-7, with a tentative D call TRBD1 (6 bases). This CDR3 has 12 residues. Germline V gene data show CDR1 as DFQATT and CDR2 as SNEGSKA (reference sequence). V was pared by 2 bases and J by 6 bases, with 11 bases between. For the CDR3, the DNA is TGCAGTGCTAGAACGGACAGATTCGAGCAGTACTTC. Amino acid sequence: CSARTDRFEQYF.

V and J are TRBV12-3 or TRBV12-4 and TRBJ2-7; 7 positions agree with TRBD1. This CDR3 contains 14 residues. J lost 3 bases, V lost 8 bases, and 10 bases had no gene match. This CDR3 reads CASQRGQTGYEQYF. The DNA for the CDR3 is TGTGCCAGCCAAAGGGGGCAGACAGGCTACGAGCAGTACTTC.

The table lists this clonotype with a few counts. The chain recombines TRBV19 with TRBJ1-1; the match to TRBD1 covers 7 bases. The CDR3 sequence is 14 residues long. Germline CDR1 LNHDA, CDR2 SQIVND (reference sequence). V trimming: 5 bases; J trimming: 8 bases; junction bases outside the gene matches: 11. This CDR3 reads CASSPQQGLSEAFF. The DNA of the CDR3 is TGTGCCAGTAGTCCCCAACAGGGGCTCTCGGAAGCTTTCTTT.

In its sample, this clonotype was seen a few times. The chain combines TRBV4-1 with TRBJ1-1; the match to TRBD1 covers 7 bases. CDR3 size: 15 residues. Germline V gene lookup returns CDR1 MGHRA and CDR2 YSYEKL. The ends lost 0 bases at V and 5 bases at J; junction bases unmatched: 6. The CDR3 loop is CASSQEVADRTEAFF. CDR3 sequence (DNA): TGCGCCAGCAGCCAAGAGGTAGCGGACAGGACTGAAGCTTTCTTT.

This clonotype was counted many times. The chain's CDR3 is CASSEGTANQPQHF. The CDR3 nucleotides read TGCGCCAGCTCCGAAGGGACAGCGAATCAGCCCCAGCATTTT. The V call is TRBV5-1, the J call TRBJ1-5; TRBD1 matches 7 bases. This CDR3 contains 14 residues. J was trimmed by 4 bases and V by 7 bases; bases with no gene match: 8. Germline CDR1 SGHRS, CDR2 YFSETQ.

In its sample, this clonotype was seen many times. CDR3 residues: CASTSGTMNTGELFF. The CDR3 region has the DNA TGTGCCAGCACCTCCGGGACCATGAACACCGGGGAGCTGTTTTTT. The chain links TRBV3-1 to TRBJ2-2, with D possibly being TRBD1 or TRBD2 (5 bases each). Germline lookup yields CDR1 LGHDT and CDR2 YNNKEL (reference sequence). Trimming took off 7 bases at V and 1 base at J, with 13 bases between the two ends. CDR3 size: 15 residues. The entire variable domain, with the rest obtained from reference TRBV3-1 and TRBJ2-2, is as follows: DTAVSQTPKYLVTQMGNDKSIKCEQNLGHDTMYWYKQDSKKFLKIMFSYNNKELIINETVPNRFSPKSPDKAHLNLHINSLELGDSAVYFCASTSGTMNTGELFFGEGSRLTVL.

This clonotype was found many times. The chain is built from TRBV12-3 or TRBV12-4 and TRBJ2-1; D is undetermined. Trimming took off 8 bases at V and 6 bases at J, with 17 bases between the two ends. There are 14 residues in the CDR3. The CDR3 DNA sequence: TGTGCCAGCCTTCGGTCGCTAGAATTCAATGAGCAGTTCTTC. Its protein product is CASLRSLEFNEQFF.

This clonotype showed up many times. This rearrangement joins TRBV20-1 to TRBJ1-2; 9 bases fit TRBD1. Trimming took 4 bases from V and 5 from J; bases not matched to a gene: 8. The length of the CDR3 is 14 residues. Germline V gene sequence: CDR1 DFQATT, CDR2 SNEGSKA (reference sequence). CDR3 sequence: CSATRDRVWYGYTF. CDR3 in DNA: TGCAGTGCTACCCGGGACAGGGTCTGGTATGGCTACACCTTC.

The gene calls are TRBV3-1 and TRBJ1-5, with D unclear. Deletions cut 1 base from V and 4 bases from J, with 8 bases between. Germline V gene data show CDR1 as LGHDT and CDR2 as YNNKEL (reference sequence). This CDR3 is built from 14 residues. The CDR3 sequence: CASSQGTYNQPQHF. The CDR3 nucleotides are TGTGCCAGCAGCCAAGGCACCTATAATCAGCCCCAGCATTTT.

Ten or more counts support this clonotype. The chain uses TRBV21-1 and TRBJ1-2; no DNA check was done on the table's D call, TRBD1. TRBV21-1 is assigned pseudogene status. The CDR3 sequence is 15 residues long. The CDR3 DNA reads as TGTGCCAGCAGCGAGAACAGGGTAAAGTGCTATGGCTACACCTTC. As protein: CASSENRVKCYGYTF.

This clonotype was seen ten or more times. This chain connects TRBV5-1 to TRBJ1-5; unclear D gene. The V gene lost 7 bases and the J gene lost 9 bases, with 23 bases spanning the gap. The CDR3 totals 15 residues. Germline V CDR1 and CDR2: SGHRS, YFSETQ. CDR3 amino acids: CASRIGVLQSGPQHF. The CDR3 region has the DNA TGCGCCAGCCGAATAGGAGTTCTGCAATCAGGGCCCCAGCATTTT.

This clonotype was counted at least ten times. The chain links TRBV29-1 to TRBJ2-7, with D unresolved. V was clipped by 4 bases and J by 2 bases, with 3 bases between them. Per germline, CDR1 SQVTM and CDR2 ANQGSEA. CDR3 length: 10 amino acids. The DNA for the CDR3 is TGCAGCGTTGCGACCTACGAGCAGTACTTC. As protein: CSVATYEQYF.

About this clonotype itself: Sequence at one end of the junction differs from germline and may be a read error. This chain links TRBV24-1 with TRBJ2-1; maybe TRBD1 (6 bases). This CDR3 is 18 amino acids long. Germline loops: CDR1 KGHDR, CDR2 SFDVKD. This CDR3 is CATSDSDGTGSSYNVQFF. The CDR3 bases are TGTGCCACCAGTGATTCCGACGGAACAGGGAGCTCCTACAATGTGCAGTTCTTC.

This clonotype occurred many times. The chain uses TRBV10-3 and TRBJ1-1, with TRBD1 matching 9 bases. This CDR3 spans 16 amino acids. The ends lost 3 bases at V and 4 bases at J; junction bases unmatched: 9. The germline gives CDR1 ENHRY, CDR2 SYGVKD. CDR3 sequence reads: CAISEVRGQGPTEAFF. Written as DNA, the CDR3 is TGTGCCATCAGTGAAGTTAGGGGACAGGGACCCACTGAAGCTTTCTTT.

The CDR3 DNA follows: TGTGCCTGGAGTGTACAGGACAGGGGGCTCTACGAGCAGTACTTC. Protein product: CAWSVQDRGLYEQYF. The rearrangement links TRBV30 to TRBJ2-7, with 11 positions matching TRBD1. This CDR3 is 15 amino acids long. Looked up from germline, CDR1 is GTSNPN and CDR2 is SVGIG (reference sequence). V dropped 0 bases and J dropped 3; count of bases not matched to a gene: 4.